This T cell receptor beta chain was captured by sequencing in a study of beta chain features in type 1 diabetes. General study findings and limits: All four CD4+ subsets of Type 1 diabetes patients contained TCRB CDR3s that were moderately but significantly shorter.

Points on this clone: Its antigen is not identified.

This CDR3 contains 16 residues. The V and J ends lost 1 base and 6 bases respectively, with 21 bases between them. Germline CDR1 is SQVTM and CDR2 is ANQGSEA. cDNA synthesis used the whole RNA isolate, giving expressed TCRB sequences. The method was immunoSEQ multiplex PCR; TCRdb's version includes in-frame clones alone and lacks a portion of them. The data contain hundreds of thousands of clones, about 14% of them singletons. The TCR was taken from a man aged 18 to 29 with type 1 diabetes. The chain couples TRBV29-1 to TRBJ1-1, with no clear D. Source material: naive CD4+ T cells from blood. The CDR3 coding sequence is TGCAGCGTTGAAGTGGCGGCCCGTTATAGTGGCGCTGAAGCTTTCTTT. Translating gives CSVEVAARYSGAEAFF.